This TCR beta chain is drawn from a study of Ad26.COV2.S vaccination and SARS-CoV-2 variants (dated by TCRdb to the early 2020s). With respect to the entire study: Vaccine-arm donors were drawn from COV1001, a multicentre, randomized, double-blind, placebo-controlled phase I-IIa trial of Ad26.COV2.S in healthy adults. Ad26.COV2.S was given intramuscularly at 5x10^10 or 1x10^11 viral particles, as a single shot or as two shots 56 days apart. The specificity and breadth of SARS-CoV-2-reactive T cell receptors after Ad26.COV2.S vaccination were assessed by TCRbeta repertoire sequencing. The TCR-sequenced set comprised approximately 32 samples: around 20 Ad26.COV2.S vaccine recipients, 5 placebo recipients and 8 SARS-CoV-2 convalescent individuals. Trial participants were randomized into five groups of five: low-dose or high-dose Ad26.COV2.S given once or twice, or placebo on both occasions. Investigators remained blinded to trial group allocation during experiments and outcome assessment.

The immunoSEQ Assay was the method used to sequence TCRbeta CDR3 regions. After extraction, genomic DNA underwent amplification by bias-controlled multiplex PCR, followed by high-throughput sequencing. Per the original workflow: To quantify the absolute abundance of every unique TCRbeta CDR3 region, sequences were collapsed and filtered. T cell fraction was estimated by normalization of TCRbeta template counts to usable DNA, with usable DNA being measured through amplification of reference genes present in all nucleated cells. Repertoire TCRs were annotated as SARS-CoV-2-specific by exact matching of V gene, CDR3 amino acid sequence and J gene to a known reactive TCR set. The reference SARS-CoV-2 TCR set was derived from MIRA and filtered for enrichment in COVID-19-positive ImmuneCODE repertoires, a step that removed public or cross-reactive TCRs. Drawing on the MIRA antigens, annotated TCRs were analysed further at the level of specific ORF or position within ORF. Breadth was defined as annotated unique rearrangements over total unique productive rearrangements; depth was the summed frequency of those rearrangements. Group comparisons of TCR breadth used two-sided Wilcoxon rank-sum tests. Not all clones reach the TCRdb copy of this immuneACCESS table, which keeps in-frame sequences only. Checked studies attribute under half of the gap to unresolved V genes and leave the rest unexplained. The V and J calls and clone size come from that table; D and trimming were worked out from the DNA. The sample has 300,000 to 350,000 clones on record, about 85% of them singletons. The ten largest clonotypes hold 6.4% of the sample.

The treatment or condition label on this specimen signifies: around 19 received Ad26.COV2.S at low or high dose, single or two shots; about 5 received placebo; per-sample allocation not given. Repertoires of vaccine and placebo recipients were sequenced from samples collected on day 63 after the first injection. Cohort 1b enrolled about two dozen adults aged 18-55 years at a single site in Boston, USA, between 29 July and 7 August 2020. Ad26.COV2.S consisted of a replication-incompetent adenovirus type 26 vector by which a prefusion-stabilized SARS-CoV-2 spike protein from the original Wuhan strain was expressed. The CDR3 starts with the cysteine, ends with the phenylalanine, and has 13 residues. This entry keeps only the CDR3 DNA: 39 bases, framed from base 1. The germline V gene provides CDR1 SGHTA and CDR2 FQGTGA. The junction carries 12 bases between V and J, which are trimmed by 2 bases and 8 bases respectively.

Notes on this clone: Its antigen remains undetermined. Base qualities are not recorded, but no much larger clone differs from it by a single base.

Summary of the overall study and its limitations: The study was not powered to compare responses between vaccine doses or regimens. The authors noted that the TCR breadth and depth analyses may have underestimated total T cell responses. Substantial breadth of spike-specific CD8+ and CD4+ T cell responses was reported after vaccination. Compared with placebo recipients, Ad26.COV2.S recipients showed higher spike-specific TCR breadth (P = 0.0014). Comparable non-spike TCR breadth was observed between vaccine and placebo recipients, consistent with only spike being contained in the vaccine.

The TCR originated in a person between 18 and 59 years old who received the Ad26.COV2.S COVID-19 vaccine or a placebo. This receptor chain uses TRBV7-3 and TRBJ1-1, with the D segment identity uncertain. The material sequenced was peripheral blood, taken in a trial of Ad26.COV2.S vaccine versus placebo. CDR3 reads: CASSLDQDHEAFF. The DNA sequence is given as TGTGCCAGCAGCTTAGATCAGGACCACGAAGCTTTCTTT. The CDR3, completed at both ends by the reference TRBV7-3 and TRBJ1-1 genes, gives the full variable domain GAGVSQTPSNKVTEKGKYVELRCDPISGHTALYWYRQSLGQGPEFLIYFQGTGAADDSGLPNDRFFAVRPEGSVSTLKIQRTERGDSAVYLCASSLDQDHEAFFGQGTRLTVV.